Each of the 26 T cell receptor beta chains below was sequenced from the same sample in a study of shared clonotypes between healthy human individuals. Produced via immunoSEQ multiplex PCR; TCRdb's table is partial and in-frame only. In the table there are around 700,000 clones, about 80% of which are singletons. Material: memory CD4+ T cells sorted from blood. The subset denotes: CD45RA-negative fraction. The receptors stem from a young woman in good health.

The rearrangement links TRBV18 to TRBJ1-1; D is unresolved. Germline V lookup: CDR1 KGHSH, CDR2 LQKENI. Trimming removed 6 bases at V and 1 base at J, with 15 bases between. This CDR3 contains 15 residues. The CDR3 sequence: CASSFMGRTNTEAFF. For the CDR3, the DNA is TGTGCCAGCTCGTTCATGGGCAGGACGAACACTGAAGCTTTCTTT.

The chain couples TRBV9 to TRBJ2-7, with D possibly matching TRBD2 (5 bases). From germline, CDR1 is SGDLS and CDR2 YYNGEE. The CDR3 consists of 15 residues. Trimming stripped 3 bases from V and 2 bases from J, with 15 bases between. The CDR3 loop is CASSEGSGPAYEQYF. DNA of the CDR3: TGTGCCAGCAGCGAAGGCAGCGGTCCCGCCTACGAGCAGTACTTC.

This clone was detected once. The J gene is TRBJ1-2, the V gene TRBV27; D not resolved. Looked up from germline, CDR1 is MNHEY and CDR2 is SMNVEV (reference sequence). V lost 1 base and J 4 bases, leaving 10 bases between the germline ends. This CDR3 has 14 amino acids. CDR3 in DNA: TGTGCCAGCAGTTTATATTCCCGGGGCTATGGCTACACCTTC. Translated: CASSLYSRGYGYTF.

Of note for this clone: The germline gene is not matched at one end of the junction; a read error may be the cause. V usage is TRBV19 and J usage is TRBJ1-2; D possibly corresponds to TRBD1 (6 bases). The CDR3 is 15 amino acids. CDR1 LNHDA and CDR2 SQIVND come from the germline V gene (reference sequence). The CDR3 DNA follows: TGTGTCAGTAGTATAGATCGGAGGGGGGACTATGGCTACACCTTC. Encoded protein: CVSSIDRRGDYGYTF.

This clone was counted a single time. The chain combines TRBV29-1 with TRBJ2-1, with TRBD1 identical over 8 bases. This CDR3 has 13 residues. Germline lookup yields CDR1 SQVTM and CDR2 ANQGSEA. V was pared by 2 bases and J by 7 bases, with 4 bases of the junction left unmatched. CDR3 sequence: CSVELGQDNEQFF. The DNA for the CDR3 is TGCAGCGTTGAATTGGGACAGGATAATGAGCAGTTCTTC.

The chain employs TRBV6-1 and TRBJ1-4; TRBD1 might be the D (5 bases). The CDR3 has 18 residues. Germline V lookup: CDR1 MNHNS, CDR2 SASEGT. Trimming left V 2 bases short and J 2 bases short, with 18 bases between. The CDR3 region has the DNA TGTGCCAGCAGTGAAAGGTTCTGGCAGGGAGTGACTAATGAAAAACTGTTTTTT. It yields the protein CASSERFWQGVTNEKLFF.

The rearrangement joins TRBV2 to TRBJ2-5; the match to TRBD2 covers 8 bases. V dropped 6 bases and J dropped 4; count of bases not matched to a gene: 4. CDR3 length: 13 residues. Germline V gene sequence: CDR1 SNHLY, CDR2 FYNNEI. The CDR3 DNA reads TGTGCCAGCAGGAGCGGGAGAGGAGAGACCCAGTACTTC. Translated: CASRSGRGETQYF.

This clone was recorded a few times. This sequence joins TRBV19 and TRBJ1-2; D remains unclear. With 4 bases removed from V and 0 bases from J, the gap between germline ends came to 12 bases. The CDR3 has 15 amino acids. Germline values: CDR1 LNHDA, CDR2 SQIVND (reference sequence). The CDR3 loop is CASSKAGASNYGYTF. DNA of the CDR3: TGTGCCAGTAGTAAGGCGGGAGCTTCTAACTATGGCTACACCTTC.

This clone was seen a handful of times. This chain's CDR3 is CASSRGTSGRGSEQFF. In DNA form, the CDR3 reads TGTGCCAGCAGCCGGGGGACTAGCGGGAGGGGTTCTGAGCAGTTCTTC. The genes are TRBV7-3 and TRBJ2-1; 16 bases are a match to TRBD2. Germline CDR1 reads SGHTA; CDR2 reads FQGTGA. The CDR3 sequence is 16 residues long. Unmatched junction bases numbered 7, after V lost 5 bases and J lost 9 bases.

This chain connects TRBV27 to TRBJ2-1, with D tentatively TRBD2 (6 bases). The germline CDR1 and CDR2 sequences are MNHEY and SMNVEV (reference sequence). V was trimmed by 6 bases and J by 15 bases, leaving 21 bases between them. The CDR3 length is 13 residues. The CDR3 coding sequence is TGTGCCAGCAGGACGCGGGACGGGATTCGTGCGTTCTTC. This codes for CASRTRDGIRAFF.

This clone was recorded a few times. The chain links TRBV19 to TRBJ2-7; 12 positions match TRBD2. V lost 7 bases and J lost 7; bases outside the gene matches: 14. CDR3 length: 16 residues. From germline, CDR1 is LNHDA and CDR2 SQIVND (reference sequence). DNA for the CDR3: TGTGCCAGTATTTCCGGGACTAGCGGGTCCTCGGGGGAGCAGTACTTC. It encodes CASISGTSGSSGEQYF. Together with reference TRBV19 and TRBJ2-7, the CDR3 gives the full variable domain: DGGITQSPKYLFRKEGQNVTLSCEQNLNHDAMYWYRQDPGQGLRLIYYSQIVNDFQKGDIAEGYSVSREKKESFPLTVTSAQKNPTAFYLCASISGTSGSSGEQYFGPGTRLTVT.

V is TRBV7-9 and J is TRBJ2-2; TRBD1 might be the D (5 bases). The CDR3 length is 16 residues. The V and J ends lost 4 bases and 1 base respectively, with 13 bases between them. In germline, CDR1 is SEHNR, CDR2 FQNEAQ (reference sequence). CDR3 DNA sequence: TGTGCCAGCAGCTCCGGCACAGGAGAGAACACCGGGGAGCTGTTTTTT. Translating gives CASSSGTGENTGELFF. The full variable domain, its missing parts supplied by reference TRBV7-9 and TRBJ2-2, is DTGVSQNPRHKITKRGQNVTFRCDPISEHNRLYWYRQTLGQGPEFLTYFQNEAQLEKSRLLSDRFSAERPKGSFSTLEIQRTEQGDSAMYLCASSSGTGENTGELFFGEGSRLTVL.

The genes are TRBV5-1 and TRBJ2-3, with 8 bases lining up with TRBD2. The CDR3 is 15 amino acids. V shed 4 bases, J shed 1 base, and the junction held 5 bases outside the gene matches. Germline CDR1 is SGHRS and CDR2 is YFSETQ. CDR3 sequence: CASSLEAGGTDTQYF. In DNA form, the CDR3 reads TGCGCCAGCAGCCTCGAAGCGGGAGGCACAGATACGCAGTATTTT.

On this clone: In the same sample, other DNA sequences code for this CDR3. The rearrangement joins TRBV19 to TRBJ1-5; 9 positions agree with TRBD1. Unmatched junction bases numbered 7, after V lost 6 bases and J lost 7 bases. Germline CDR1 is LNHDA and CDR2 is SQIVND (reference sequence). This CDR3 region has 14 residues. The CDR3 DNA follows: TGTGCCAGTAGGGGGACAGGGTTTTCCCAGCCCCAGCATTTT. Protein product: CASRGTGFSQPQHF.

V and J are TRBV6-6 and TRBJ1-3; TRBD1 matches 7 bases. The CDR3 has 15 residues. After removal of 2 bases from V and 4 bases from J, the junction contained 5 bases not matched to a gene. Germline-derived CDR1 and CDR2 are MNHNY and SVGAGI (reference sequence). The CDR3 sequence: CASSYMTGRGNTIYF. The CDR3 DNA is TGTGCCAGCAGTTACATGACAGGGAGAGGAAACACCATATATTTT.

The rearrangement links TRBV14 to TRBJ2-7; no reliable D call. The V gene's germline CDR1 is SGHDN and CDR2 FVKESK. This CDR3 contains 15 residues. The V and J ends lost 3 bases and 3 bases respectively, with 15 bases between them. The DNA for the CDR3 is TGTGCCAGCAGCCAGTCCCGGGTCTCGCACTACGAGCAGTACTTC. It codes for CASSQSRVSHYEQYF.

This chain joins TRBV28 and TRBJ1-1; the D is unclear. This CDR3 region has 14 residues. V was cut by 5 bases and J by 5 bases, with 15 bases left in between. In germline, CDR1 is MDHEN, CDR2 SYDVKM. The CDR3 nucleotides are TGTGCCAGCAGTAAGACTGTCGCGGGGACTGAAGCTTTCTTT. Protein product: CASSKTVAGTEAFF.

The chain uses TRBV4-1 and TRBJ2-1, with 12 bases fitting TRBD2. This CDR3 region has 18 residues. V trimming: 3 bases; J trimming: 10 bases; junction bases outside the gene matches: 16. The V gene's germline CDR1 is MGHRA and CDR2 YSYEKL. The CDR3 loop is CASSHSRTASGRGGEQFF. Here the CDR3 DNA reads TGCGCCAGCAGCCACTCCCGGACGGCTAGCGGGAGGGGAGGGGAGCAGTTCTTC.

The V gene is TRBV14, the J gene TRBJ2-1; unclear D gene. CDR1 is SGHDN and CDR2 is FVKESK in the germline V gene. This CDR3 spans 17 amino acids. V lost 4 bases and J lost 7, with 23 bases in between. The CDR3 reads CASSRLTSRTIRNEQFF. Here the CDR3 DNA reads TGTGCCAGCAGCCGTCTAACTTCCCGGACCATTAGGAATGAGCAGTTCTTC.

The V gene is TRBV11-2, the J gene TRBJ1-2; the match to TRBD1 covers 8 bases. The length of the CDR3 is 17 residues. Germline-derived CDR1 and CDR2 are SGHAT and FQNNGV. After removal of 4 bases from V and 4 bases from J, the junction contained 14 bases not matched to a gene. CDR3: CASSSVVARQGTYGYTF. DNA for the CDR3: TGTGCCAGCAGCTCAGTAGTTGCGAGACAGGGGACCTATGGCTACACCTTC. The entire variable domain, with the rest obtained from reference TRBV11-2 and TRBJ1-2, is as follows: EAGVAQSPRYKIIEKRQSVAFWCNPISGHATLYWYQQILGQGPKLLIQFQNNGVVDDSQLPKDRFSAERLKGVDSTLKIQPAKLEDSAVYLCASSSVVARQGTYGYTFGSGTRLTVV.

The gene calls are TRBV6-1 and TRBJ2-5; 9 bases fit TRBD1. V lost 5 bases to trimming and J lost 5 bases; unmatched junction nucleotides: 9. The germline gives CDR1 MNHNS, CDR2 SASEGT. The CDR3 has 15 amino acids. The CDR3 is CASSRPGQGSETQYF. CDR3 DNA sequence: TGTGCCAGCAGTCGGCCGGGACAGGGTTCGGAGACCCAGTACTTC.

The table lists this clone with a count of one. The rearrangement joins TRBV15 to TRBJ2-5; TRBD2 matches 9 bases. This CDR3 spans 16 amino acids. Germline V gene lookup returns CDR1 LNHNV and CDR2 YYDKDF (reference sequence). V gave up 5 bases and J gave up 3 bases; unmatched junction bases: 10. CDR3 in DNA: TGTGCCACCAGCCCCCGCGGGAGGGCCCCAGAAGAGACCCAGTACTTC. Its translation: CATSPRGRAPEETQYF.

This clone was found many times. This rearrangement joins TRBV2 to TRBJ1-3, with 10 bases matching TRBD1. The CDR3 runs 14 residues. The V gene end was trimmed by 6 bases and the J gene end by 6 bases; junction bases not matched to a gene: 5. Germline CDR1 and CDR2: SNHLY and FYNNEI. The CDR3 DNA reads TGTGCCAGCAGGACAGGGGGCTCGTTAAACACCATATATTTT. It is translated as CASRTGGSLNTIYF.

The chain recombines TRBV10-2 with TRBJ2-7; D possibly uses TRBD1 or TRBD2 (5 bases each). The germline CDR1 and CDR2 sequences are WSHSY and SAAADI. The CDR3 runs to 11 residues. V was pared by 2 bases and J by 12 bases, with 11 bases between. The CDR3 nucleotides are TGCGCCAGCAGTGAGGGGGACCGGCCGTACTTC. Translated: CASSEGDRPYF.

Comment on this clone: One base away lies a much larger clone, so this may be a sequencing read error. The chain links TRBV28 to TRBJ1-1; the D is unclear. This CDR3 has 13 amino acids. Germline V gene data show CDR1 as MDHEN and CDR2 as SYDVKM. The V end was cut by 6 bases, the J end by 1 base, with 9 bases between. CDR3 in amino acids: CASRRAGNTEAFF. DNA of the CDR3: TGTGCCAGCAGGCGGGCAGGGAACACTGAAGCTTTCTTT.

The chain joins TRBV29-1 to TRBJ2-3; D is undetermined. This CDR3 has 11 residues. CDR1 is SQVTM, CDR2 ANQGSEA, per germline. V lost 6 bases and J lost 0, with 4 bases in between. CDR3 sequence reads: CSVFSTDTQYF. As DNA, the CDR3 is TGCAGCGTCTTTAGCACAGATACGCAGTATTTT.